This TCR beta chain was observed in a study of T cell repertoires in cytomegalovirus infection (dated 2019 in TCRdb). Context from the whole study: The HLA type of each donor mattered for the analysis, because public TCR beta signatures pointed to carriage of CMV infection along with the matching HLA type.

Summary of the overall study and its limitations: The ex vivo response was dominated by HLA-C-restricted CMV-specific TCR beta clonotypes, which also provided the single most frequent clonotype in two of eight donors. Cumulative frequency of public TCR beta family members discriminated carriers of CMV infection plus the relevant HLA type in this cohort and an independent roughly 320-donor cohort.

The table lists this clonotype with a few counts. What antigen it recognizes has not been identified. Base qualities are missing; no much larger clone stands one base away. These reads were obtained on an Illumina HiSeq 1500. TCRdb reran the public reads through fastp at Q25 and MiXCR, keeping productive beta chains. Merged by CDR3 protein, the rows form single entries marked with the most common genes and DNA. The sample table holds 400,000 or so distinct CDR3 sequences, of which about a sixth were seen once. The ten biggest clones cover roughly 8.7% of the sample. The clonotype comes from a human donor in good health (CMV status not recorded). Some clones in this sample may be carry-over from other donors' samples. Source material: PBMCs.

The DNA is TGTGCCAGCAGGCTCAGCGGGGGCACAGATACGCAGTATTTT. It translates as CASRLSGGTDTQYF. The V and J segments used are TRBV6-5 and TRBJ2-3, with TRBD2 matching 7 junction bases. Unmatched junction bases come to 4, with V trimmed by 6 bases and J by 1 base. From the cysteine through the phenylalanine, the CDR3 covers 14 amino acids. The kept DNA is CDR3 alone, 42 bases in frame from the first base. According to the germline V gene, CDR1 reads MNHEY and CDR2 reads SVGAGI.